This T cell receptor beta chain is drawn from a study of blood T cell repertoires in COVID-19. Overall study context: Samples came from the United States, Italy and Spain, spanning acute and convalescent COVID-19. In each case, the material was cDNA or gDNA derived from T cells, B-cell-depleted T cells, or PBMCs.

With 5 bases removed from V and 7 bases from J, the gap between germline ends came to 13 bases. The germline gives CDR1 SGHTA, CDR2 FQGNSA. CDR3 length equals 13 residues. Original methodology: It was from reference gene primer amplification that nucleated cell counts were estimated. Sequenced by immunoSEQ multiplex PCR; TCRdb stores in-frame clones only, minus some. V and J calls and clone size follow that table, whereas D and trimming were derived from the DNA. The table has 100,000 to 110,000 clones, more than 75% seen once. The clonotype was recovered from a human donor in a cohort sampled during active COVID-19. The gene calls are TRBV7-2 and TRBJ2-3; D may be TRBD1 (5 bases). Specimen: peripheral blood. CDR3 in DNA: TGTGCCAGCAGCCCCCAGGGTTCGCATACGCAGTATTTT. Encoded protein: CASSPQGSHTQYF.